Listed here are 18 T cell receptor beta chains from one sample, sequenced in a study of T cells in Graves' hyperthyroidism and ophthalmopathy. RNA transcripts were the template for amplifying TCR beta CDR3 regions. RT-PCR in the first round (using the HTBI primer set) targeted the TCR CDR3. Using its own MiXCR run on the multiplex PCR reads, TCRdb lists one record per CDR3 protein. The sample holds 550,000 to 700,000 distinct CDR3 sequences; just over 45% are singletons and the top ten take around 20%. Sequencing input: peripheral blood or thyroid tissue (not recorded which). These receptors all come from an adult woman with Graves' disease, either hyperthyroidism or ophthalmopathy (not recorded which).

CDR3 sequence reads: CASAWDRGFQETQYF. Here the CDR3 DNA reads TGTGCCAGCGCTTGGGACAGGGGATTCCAAGAGACCCAGTACTTC. V gene TRBV7-8 combines with J gene TRBJ2-5; 10 positions agree with TRBD1. The CDR3 has 15 amino acids. CDR1 and CDR2 (germline): SGHVS, FQNEAQ. With V trimmed by 8 bases and J by 1 base, 7 bases remained unmatched.

Turning to this clonotype: One junction end does not reproduce the germline sequence, and a read error may be involved. The genes are TRBV5-1 and TRBJ2-2; D might be TRBD2 (6 bases). Germline V gene data show CDR1 as SGHRS and CDR2 as YFSETQ. This CDR3 is 11 amino acids long. CDR3 sequence: CASSLFGGLFF. CDR3 sequence (DNA): TGCGCCAGCAGCTTGTTCGGGGGGCTGTTTTTT. Combining the CDR3 with reference TRBV5-1 and TRBJ2-2 gives the whole variable domain KAGVTQTPRYLIKTRGQQVTLSCSPISGHRSVSWYQQTPGQGLQFLFEYFSETQRNKGNFPGRFSGRQFSNSRSEMNVSTLELGDSALYLCASSLFGGLFFGEGSRLTVL.

This sequence joins TRBV2 and TRBJ1-6, with D unresolved. The germline V gene encodes CDR1 SNHLY and CDR2 FYNNEI. V gave up 7 bases and J gave up 5 bases, with 21 bases separating them. CDR3 length equals 17 residues. CDR3 nucleotides: TGTGCCAGCACCTACGCGGGCGGGTGGCCAAATAATTCACCCCTCCACTTT. Amino acids: CASTYAGGWPNNSPLHF.

This clonotype turned up a few times. A much larger clone sits a single nucleotide away, making a read error possible. The chain uses TRBV5-1 and TRBJ2-5, with D possibly matching TRBD1 (5 bases). V gave up 5 bases and J gave up 2 bases, with 13 bases separating them. The length of the CDR3 is 14 residues. Germline CDR1 and CDR2: SGHRS and YFSETQ. The DNA of the CDR3 is TGCGCCAGCAGATTAGGACACGGACAAGAGACCCAGTACTTC. It codes for CASRLGHGQETQYF.

This clonotype was counted between two and nine times. The chain uses TRBV29-1 and TRBJ2-7; D gene uncertain. The CDR3 runs 12 residues. V gave up 4 bases and J gave up 4 bases, with 11 bases separating them. CDR1 SQVTM and CDR2 ANQGSEA come from the germline V gene. DNA of the CDR3: TGCAGCGTTGGGGCAGCATCTTACGAGCAGTACTTC. Encoded protein: CSVGAASYEQYF.

The sample holds a few counts of this clonotype. The J gene is TRBJ1-2, the V gene TRBV7-8; no reliable D call. The CDR3 has 12 residues. Germline assignment: CDR1 SGHVS and CDR2 FQNEAQ. V was trimmed by 5 bases and J by 5 bases, leaving 9 bases between them. The CDR3: CASSMGHYGYTF. The CDR3 DNA reads as TGTGCCAGCAGCATGGGCCATTATGGCTACACCTTC.

Ten or more counts support this clonotype. This chain joins TRBV7-6 and TRBJ1-1; D call uncertain. Trimming took 0 bases from V and 5 from J, leaving 10 bases between them. Germline loops: CDR1 SGHVS, CDR2 FNYEAQ. This CDR3 has 14 residues. The CDR3, as DNA: TGTGCCAGCAGCTTAGCCATGGTGGGTACTGAAGCTTTCTTT. Translation gives CASSLAMVGTEAFF.

This sequence joins TRBV7-9 and TRBJ1-1, with no clear D. The CDR3 sequence is 12 residues long. CDR1 is SEHNR, CDR2 FQNEAQ, per germline (reference sequence). Trimming pared 2 bases from V and 8 bases from J, leaving 9 bases between. The CDR3 DNA sequence: TGTGCCAGCAGCTTACGGGCCTCGGAAGCTTTCTTT. Protein product: CASSLRASEAFF.

The V call is TRBV2, the J call TRBJ2-3; D is perhaps TRBD2 (5 bases). The CDR3 is 15 amino acids. The germline gives CDR1 SNHLY, CDR2 FYNNEI. V was clipped by 0 bases and J by 6 bases, with 13 bases between them. CDR3 DNA: TGTGCCAGCAGTGAAGCCCGGACCACGGGGGATACGCAGTATTTT. It specifies CASSEARTTGDTQYF.

The rearrangement uses TRBV10-2 and TRBJ2-7; D is ambiguous. This CDR3 spans 14 amino acids. The germline V and J ends were trimmed by 2 bases and 1 base, with 9 bases remaining between them. The germline CDR1 and CDR2 sequences are WSHSY and SAAADI. CDR3 loop: CASSEPSKSYEQYF. Here the CDR3 DNA reads TGCGCCAGCAGTGAGCCTAGTAAGTCCTACGAGCAGTACTTC.

This clonotype has a count of ten or more. This sequence joins TRBV7-2 and TRBJ2-7; D tentatively reads TRBD1 or TRBD2 (5 bases each). Germline lookup yields CDR1 SGHTA and CDR2 FQGNSA. The V end lost 3 bases, the J end lost 5 bases, and 11 bases lay between the germline ends. The length of the CDR3 is 13 residues. CDR3 DNA sequence: TGTGCCAGCAGCTTCCCCGGGACGGACGAGCAGTACTTC. Protein sequence: CASSFPGTDEQYF.

This clonotype was counted ten times or more. V and J are TRBV10-3 and TRBJ2-7; TRBD1 agrees at 8 bases. Unmatched junction bases numbered 9, after V lost 5 bases and J lost 9 bases. The germline V gene has CDR1 ENHRY and CDR2 SYGVKD. The length of the CDR3 is 13 residues. CDR3 bases: TGTGCCATCAGTTTCCCGGACAGGGATGTGCAGTACTTC. The encoded protein is CAISFPDRDVQYF.

This chain connects TRBV3-1 to TRBJ2-7; perhaps TRBD1 as D (5 bases). Germline values: CDR1 LGHDT, CDR2 YNNKEL (reference sequence). CDR3 length: 15 residues. V was cut by 1 base and J by 3 bases, with 13 bases left in between. For the CDR3, the DNA is TGTGCCAGCAGCCAAGCAACAGGAGATTACTACGAGCAGTACTTC. It codes for CASSQATGDYYEQYF.

V usage is TRBV28 and J usage is TRBJ2-5; D might be TRBD2 (5 bases). Germline loops: CDR1 MDHEN, CDR2 SYDVKM. The V end was cut by 3 bases, the J end by 3 bases, with 8 bases between. The CDR3 covers 13 residues. CDR3 DNA: TGTGCCAGCAGTTTTGAACTAGAAGAGACCCAGTACTTC. Its protein product is CASSFELEETQYF.

This rearrangement joins TRBV28 to TRBJ2-2, with D possibly matching TRBD2 (6 bases). The V and J ends lost 5 bases and 4 bases respectively, with 20 bases between them. Germline-derived CDR1 and CDR2 are MDHEN and SYDVKM. The CDR3 sequence is 17 residues long. For the CDR3, the DNA is TGTGCCAGCAGTCCTATCTGGGTAGGGAGGAGCACCGGGGAGCTGTTTTTT. This translates into CASSPIWVGRSTGELFF.

V usage is TRBV7-9 and J usage is TRBJ1-1; D is perhaps TRBD1 (5 bases). V gave up 3 bases and J gave up 1 base, with 9 bases separating them. The CDR3 sequence is 14 residues long. The germline V gene has CDR1 SEHNR and CDR2 FQNEAQ (reference sequence). CDR3 sequence: CASSFDSPNTEAFF. The CDR3 nucleotides read TGTGCCAGCAGCTTCGACAGCCCGAACACTGAAGCTTTCTTT.

This clonotype was observed at least ten times. V gene TRBV13 combines with J gene TRBJ1-2; the D gene is possibly TRBD1 (6 bases). The CDR3 covers 15 residues. V shed 5 bases and J shed 5 bases, with 18 bases lying between them. Germline CDR1 and CDR2: PRHDT and FYEKMQ (reference sequence). CDR3 sequence reads: CASSLPMGGGYGYTF. The CDR3, as DNA: TGTGCCAGCAGCCTCCCGATGGGGGGCGGGTATGGCTACACCTTC.

On this clonotype itself: A read error may produce the germline difference seen at one junction end. J is TRBJ2-5 and V is TRBV2; D remains ambiguous. The CDR3 loop spans 12 amino acids. In germline, CDR1 is SNHLY, CDR2 FYNNEI. The CDR3 nucleotides are TGTGCCAGCACCCCAGTCCAAGGGACCCAGTACTTC. Amino acids: CASTPVQGTQYF.